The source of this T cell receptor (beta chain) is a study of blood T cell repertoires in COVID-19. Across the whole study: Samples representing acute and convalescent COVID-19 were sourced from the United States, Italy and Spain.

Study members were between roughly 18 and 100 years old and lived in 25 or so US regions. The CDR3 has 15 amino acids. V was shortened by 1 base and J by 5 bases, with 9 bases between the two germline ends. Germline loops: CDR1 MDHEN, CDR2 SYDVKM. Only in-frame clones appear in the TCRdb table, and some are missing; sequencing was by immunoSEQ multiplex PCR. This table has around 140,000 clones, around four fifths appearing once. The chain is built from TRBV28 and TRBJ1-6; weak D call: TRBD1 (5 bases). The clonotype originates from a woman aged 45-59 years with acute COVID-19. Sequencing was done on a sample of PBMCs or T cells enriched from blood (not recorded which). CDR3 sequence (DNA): TGTGCCAGCAGTTTATCAGGGTTTAATAATTCACCCCTCCACTTT. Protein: CASSLSGFNNSPLHF. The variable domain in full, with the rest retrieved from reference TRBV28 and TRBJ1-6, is DVKVTQSSRYLVKRTGEKVFLECVQDMDHENMFWYRQDPGLGLRLIYFSYDVKMKEKGDIPEGYSVSREKKERFSLILESASTNQTSMYLCASSLSGFNNSPLHFGNGTRLTVT.